This T cell receptor beta chain was retrieved from a study of post-analysis software for immune sequencing data. Across the study: The courses of disease that were included comprised relapsing-remitting, secondary progressive and progressive-relapsing multiple sclerosis.

Study-wide results and limits: The study found significantly lower normalized Chao1 diversity in multiple sclerosis patients than in controls. Patients had higher frequencies than controls of about 5 TRBV segments, including TRBV5-6, TRBV5-1 and TRBV20-1.

Built from TCR beta cDNA, the libraries had unique molecular identifiers in them. Researchers reported roughly 510,000 cDNA molecules coming from around 1 to 9.1 million T cells. TCRdb independently ran MiXCR on the PCR reads; one entry per CDR3 protein. The sample includes hundreds of thousands of distinct CDR3 sequences, about 32% of them seen just once. This CDR3 comprises 17 residues. The V segment lost 3 bases and the J segment 6 bases; nucleotides outside the gene matches: 15. Germline CDR1 reads MDHEN; CDR2 reads SYDVKM. This clonotype was observed a handful of times. The antigen is undetermined.

The V call is TRBV28, the J call TRBJ2-5; TRBD1 matches 8 bases. What was sequenced was blood. This TCR came from a girl between 10 and 17 years old with multiple sclerosis. The CDR3 DNA follows: TGTGCCAGCAGTTTGAGAGGTGGGGGACAGGCCGTCAAGACCCAGTACTTC. Its protein is CASSLRGGGQAVKTQYF.